The 29 T cell receptor beta chains below were found in one sample sequenced in a study of T-cell reconstitution after alpha-beta-depleted transplantation in children. Preparation of the TCRbeta library involved a method that used unique molecular identifiers. Each CDR3 protein gets one entry after TCRdb re-called the PCR reads with MiXCR. The table records 500,000 to 750,000 distinct CDR3 sequences, over 20% of them present only once. The sequenced sample was PBMCs, obtained before TCRalphabeta/CD19-depleted stem cell transplant. All receptors come from a boy under two years old with Wiskott-Aldrich syndrome, due to receive a stem cell transplant.

The chain joins TRBV29-1 to TRBJ1-3, with D unclear. Germline CDR1 SQVTM, CDR2 ANQGSEA. This CDR3 is built from 14 residues. The V gene lost 5 bases and the J gene lost 1 base, with 12 bases spanning the gap. CDR3 in amino acids: CSVLSAGSGNTIYF. The CDR3 DNA reads TGCAGCGTTCTTTCGGCGGGATCTGGAAACACCATATATTTT.

This chain uses TRBV5-1 with TRBJ2-1, with a tentative D call TRBD2 (5 bases). The CDR3 covers 17 residues. Germline V gene sequence: CDR1 SGHRS, CDR2 YFSETQ. Trimming took off 4 bases at V and 6 bases at J, with 23 bases between the two ends. CDR3 DNA: TGCGCCAGCAGCCCGACCCCCGTTGGGCCTGAGGGCAATGAGCAGTTCTTC. It encodes CASSPTPVGPEGNEQFF.

The chain couples TRBV20-1 to TRBJ2-1, with 7 bases identical to TRBD1. Germline CDR1 reads DFQATT; CDR2 reads SNEGSKA (reference sequence). V was clipped by 3 bases and J by 6 bases; unmatched bases: 5. The CDR3 totals 13 residues. In nucleotides, the CDR3 is TGCAGTGCTAGGCAGGCAGGGGGCAATGAGCAGTTCTTC. Protein: CSARQAGGNEQFF.

This clonotype was observed a handful of times. The chain recombines TRBV24-1 with TRBJ2-1; 8 bases fit TRBD1. The CDR3 extends over 12 amino acids. The J segment lost 10 bases and the V segment lost 5 bases, leaving 3 bases of the junction unmatched. CDR1 is KGHDR, CDR2 SFDVKD, per germline. The CDR3 DNA sequence: TGTGCCACCAGTGGGGGGGACAGGGAGCAGTTCTTC. Its protein is CATSGGDREQFF.

This clonotype was found a few times. This chain connects TRBV12-3 or TRBV12-4 to TRBJ2-1, with 9 bases that match TRBD2. Germline trimming cut 3 bases from V and 10 bases from J; bases unmatched to any gene: 10. This CDR3 contains 15 residues. CDR3 nucleotide sequence: TGTGCCAGCAGTTTCTTAGCGGGAGTCGCACCCGAGCAGTTCTTC. Translating it yields CASSFLAGVAPEQFF.

This chain joins TRBV5-1 and TRBJ2-3; a weak D match, TRBD2 (6 bases). The V gene lost 4 bases and the J gene lost 2 bases, with 17 bases spanning the gap. CDR1 SGHRS and CDR2 YFSETQ come from the germline V gene. CDR3 length: 16 amino acids. The chain's CDR3 is CASSTMLAGSTDTQYF. CDR3 in DNA: TGCGCCAGCAGCACAATGCTGGCGGGATCCACAGATACGCAGTATTTT.

The chain is built from TRBV5-1 and TRBJ1-1, with a tentative D call TRBD1 (5 bases). This CDR3 region has 14 residues. Trimming removed 4 bases from V and 4 bases from J, with 14 bases in between. CDR1 and CDR2 (germline): SGHRS, YFSETQ. CDR3 nucleotide sequence: TGCGCCAGCAGCGGGGCACTTCCATCCACTGAAGCTTTCTTT. It translates to CASSGALPSTEAFF.

This clonotype was seen a few times. CDR3 DNA: TGCGCCAGCAGCTTGGGAGCTAGCCTGCCCGATACGCAGTATTTT. This sequence encodes CASSLGASLPDTQYF. The chain links TRBV5-1 to TRBJ2-3; D possibly corresponds to TRBD2 (5 bases). Trimming stripped 0 bases from V and 6 bases from J, with 14 bases between. The CDR3 runs 15 residues. CDR1 and CDR2 from the germline V gene are SGHRS and YFSETQ.

The rearrangement uses TRBV20-1 and TRBJ2-1, with D perhaps assigned TRBD1 or TRBD2 (5 bases each). Germline V gene sequence: CDR1 DFQATT, CDR2 SNEGSKA (reference sequence). The ends were cut back, 0 bases at V and 2 bases at J, with 11 bases in the middle. This CDR3 region has 15 residues. DNA of the CDR3: TGCAGTGCTAGAGATGTAGGGACCACCTACAATGAGCAGTTCTTC. Its protein product is CSARDVGTTYNEQFF.

The chain has TRBV28 and TRBJ2-1; 8 nucleotides line up with TRBD2. This CDR3 spans 18 amino acids. Germline V gene lookup returns CDR1 MDHEN and CDR2 SYDVKM. V gave up 2 bases and J gave up 8 bases; unmatched junction bases: 17. The CDR3 here is CASSLTGTSRRWEDEQFF. CDR3 nucleotides: TGTGCCAGCAGTTTAACGGGGACTAGTAGGAGATGGGAGGATGAGCAGTTCTTC.

This clonotype was observed a handful of times. J is TRBJ2-5 and V is TRBV29-1, with D perhaps assigned TRBD1 or TRBD2 (5 bases each). Germline CDR1 is SQVTM and CDR2 is ANQGSEA. Trimming took 7 bases from V and 0 from J, leaving 12 bases between them. The CDR3 covers 13 residues. CDR3 region: CSAGDPNQETQYF. CDR3 bases: TGCAGCGCTGGGGACCCAAACCAAGAGACCCAGTACTTC.

This clonotype was counted a few times. CDR3 in amino acids: CASSIRYDQPQHF. As DNA, the CDR3 is TGTGCCAGCAGCATCAGATACGATCAGCCCCAGCATTTT. J is TRBJ1-5 and V is TRBV5-8; D is unclear. The CDR3 runs to 13 residues. Trimming removed 4 bases from V and 5 bases from J, with 10 bases in between. Germline assignment: CDR1 SGHTS and CDR2 YDEGEE. Variable domain in full (rest from reference TRBV5-8 and TRBJ1-5): EAGVTQSPTHLIKTRGQQATLRCSPISGHTSVYWYQQALGLGLQFLLWYDEGEERNRGNFPPRFSGRQFPNYSSELNVNALELEDSALYLCASSIRYDQPQHFGDGTRLSIL.

The chain joins TRBV7-2 to TRBJ2-7; 7 bases are shared with TRBD2. The CDR3 spans 16 residues. Germline V gene sequence: CDR1 SGHTA, CDR2 FQGNSA. V shed 1 base, J shed 3 bases, and the junction held 9 bases outside the gene matches. In DNA, the CDR3 is TGTGCCAGCAGCTTAGGTGGCGGGAGCCGGAGCTACGAGCAGTACTTC. Its protein product is CASSLGGGSRSYEQYF.

This clonotype was recorded at least ten times. In DNA form, the CDR3 reads TGCAGCGTTGGGACAGGTGGGGATCAGCCCCAGCATTTT. Amino acid sequence: CSVGTGGDQPQHF. The rearrangement uses TRBV29-1 and TRBJ1-5; TRBD1 agrees at 7 bases. V gave up 4 bases and J gave up 5 bases; unmatched junction bases: 5. CDR3 length: 13 residues. Per the germline V gene, CDR1 is SQVTM and CDR2 is ANQGSEA.

The chain is built from TRBV2 and TRBJ2-1, with a weak D call TRBD2 (5 bases). This CDR3 has 13 amino acids. Between the trimmed V and J ends, which lost 9 bases and 9 bases, there was a span of 18 bases. Per germline, CDR1 SNHLY and CDR2 FYNNEI. Here the CDR3 DNA reads TGTGCCAGGCGGGCAAGTCCTACAACTGAGCAGTTCTTC. This sequence encodes CARRASPTTEQFF.

V is TRBV5-1 and J is TRBJ1-1, with D possibly TRBD1 on 5 matching bases. Germline CDR1 and CDR2: SGHRS and YFSETQ. The V end was cut by 3 bases, the J end by 4 bases, with 10 bases between. This CDR3 spans 13 amino acids. The CDR3, as DNA: TGCGCCAGCAGCTCAAAGGACACCACTGAAGCTTTCTTT. This gives the protein CASSSKDTTEAFF.

The chain has TRBV4-2 and TRBJ1-1; the match to TRBD1 covers 7 bases. Losses at the gene ends were 1 base for V and 4 bases for J; bases not matched to a gene: 3. Germline CDR1 is LGHNA and CDR2 is YNFKEQ. CDR3 length equals 14 residues. Here the CDR3 DNA reads TGTGCCAGCAGCCAAGTCAGGGGGGGCACTGAAGCTTTCTTT. Amino acid sequence: CASSQVRGGTEAFF.

This chain connects TRBV9 to TRBJ2-3, with a weak D call TRBD2 (5 bases). The germline V gene has CDR1 SGDLS and CDR2 YYNGEE. V dropped 3 bases and J dropped 5 bases, with 10 bases sitting between them. This CDR3 region has 13 residues. CDR3 in amino acids: CASSGVEGDTQYF. CDR3 nucleotide sequence: TGTGCCAGCAGCGGAGTAGAGGGAGATACGCAGTATTTT.

V usage is TRBV10-3 and J usage is TRBJ2-1; D is unclear. CDR1 is ENHRY, CDR2 SYGVKD, per germline. Deletions cut 6 bases from V and 0 bases from J, with 9 bases between. The CDR3 spans 14 residues. CDR3: CAISPASSYNEQFF. For the CDR3, the DNA is TGTGCCATCAGCCCCGCGAGCTCCTACAATGAGCAGTTCTTC.

The chain carries TRBV20-1 and TRBJ1-1; D gene ambiguous. This CDR3 is 13 amino acids long. The germline V and J ends were trimmed by 2 bases and 0 bases, with 7 bases remaining between them. Per the germline V gene, CDR1 is DFQATT and CDR2 is SNEGSKA (reference sequence). CDR3 nucleotide sequence: TGCAGTGCTAGATGGGCCATGAACACTGAAGCTTTCTTT. It yields the protein CSARWAMNTEAFF.

This chain uses TRBV5-4 with TRBJ2-1; D gene uncertain. The CDR3 runs to 11 residues. Germline V CDR1 and CDR2: SGHNT, YYREEE (reference sequence). Trimming took off 7 bases at V and 5 bases at J, with 7 bases between the two ends. The CDR3 coding sequence is TGTGCCAGCCGCCTGGACAATGAGCAGTTCTTC. Translated, it gives CASRLDNEQFF.

This chain joins TRBV20-1 and TRBJ2-1, with D possibly TRBD2 on 6 matching bases. The V gene's germline CDR1 is DFQATT and CDR2 SNEGSKA (reference sequence). V was pared by 1 base and J by 5 bases, with 12 bases between. The CDR3 runs to 14 residues. CDR3 in DNA: TGCAGTGCTAGAGGACTAGTCTACGACAATGAGCAGTTCTTC. This translates into CSARGLVYDNEQFF.

V gene TRBV5-5 combines with J gene TRBJ2-1; the match to TRBD1 covers 10 bases. The germline CDR1 and CDR2 sequences are SGHKS and YYEKEE (reference sequence). CDR3 size: 16 residues. After removal of 4 bases from V and 10 bases from J, the junction contained 14 bases not matched to a gene. The DNA of the CDR3 is TGTGCCAGCAGCCCCGAGGGGACAGGGGTCCCCAACGAGCAGTTCTTC. Its translation: CASSPEGTGVPNEQFF.

This clonotype was recorded a few times. The gene calls are TRBV5-1 and TRBJ2-7; TRBD2 aligns across 7 bases. This CDR3 spans 16 amino acids. Trimming cost V 0 bases and J 4 bases; bases outside gene matches: 10. CDR1 SGHRS and CDR2 YFSETQ come from the germline V gene. CDR3 in amino acids: CASSLGRREKEYEQYF. The CDR3 nucleotides are TGCGCCAGCAGCTTGGGGAGGCGGGAGAAGGAATACGAGCAGTACTTC.

This chain connects TRBV7-2 to TRBJ2-7; 10 positions match TRBD2. This CDR3 spans 15 amino acids. V was clipped by 5 bases and J by 2 bases; unmatched bases: 6. Germline loops: CDR1 SGHTA, CDR2 FQGNSA. CDR3 coding DNA: TGTGCCAGCAGCATCGCCACTAGCGGGACCTACGAGCAGTACTTC. Translation gives CASSIATSGTYEQYF. The variable domain in full, with the rest retrieved from reference TRBV7-2 and TRBJ2-7, is GAGVSQSPSNKVTEKGKDVELRCDPISGHTALYWYRQSLGQGLEFLIYFQGNSAPDKSGLPSDRFSAERTGGSVSTLTIQRTQQEDSAVYLCASSIATSGTYEQYFGPGTRLTVT.

This clonotype occurred a few times. The V and J genes are TRBV29-1 and TRBJ1-2; D call uncertain. CDR1 is SQVTM and CDR2 is ANQGSEA in the germline V gene. V was pared by 5 bases and J by 5 bases, with 12 bases between. CDR3 size: 12 residues. The CDR3 DNA follows: TGCAGCGTTAAAGCAGGACCTTATGGCTACACCTTC. This sequence encodes CSVKAGPYGYTF.

J is TRBJ2-1 and V is TRBV18, with 8 bases matching TRBD2. After removal of 5 bases from V and 5 bases from J, the junction contained 11 bases not matched to a gene. Germline CDR1 reads KGHSH; CDR2 reads LQKENI. This CDR3 region has 16 residues. CDR3 amino acids: CASSGGASGSDNEQFF. Written as DNA, the CDR3 is TGTGCCAGCTCAGGGGGGGCGAGCGGGAGCGACAATGAGCAGTTCTTC.

The sample holds a few counts of this clonotype. The chain recombines TRBV24-1 with TRBJ2-1; TRBD1 agrees at 11 bases. V dropped 1 base and J dropped 7; count of bases not matched to a gene: 5. In germline, CDR1 is KGHDR, CDR2 SFDVKD. The CDR3 totals 16 residues. The CDR3 loop reads CATSDLGQGARNEQFF. CDR3 nucleotides: TGTGCCACCAGTGATTTAGGACAGGGGGCGAGGAATGAGCAGTTCTTC.

This clonotype was observed a handful of times. V usage is TRBV20-1 and J usage is TRBJ1-1; D is perhaps TRBD1 (6 bases). Deletions cut 3 bases from V and 0 bases from J, with 14 bases between. This CDR3 is built from 15 residues. The germline V gene encodes CDR1 DFQATT and CDR2 SNEGSKA (reference sequence). CDR3 loop: CSASPGAFMNTEAFF. In DNA form, the CDR3 reads TGCAGTGCTAGTCCGGGGGCCTTCATGAACACTGAAGCTTTCTTT.